This is a list of T cell receptor beta chains from one sample in a study of CD8 T cells in ankylosing spondylitis. In TCRdb, the 5' RACE reads were re-called with MiXCR into one record per CDR3 protein. The sample holds around 340,000 distinct CDR3 sequences, approximately 20% seen once. Sequenced sample: blood, either unsorted or a sorted T cell fraction (not recorded which). Receptors originate from a male donor with ankylosing spondylitis or in good health (not recorded which). The CDR3 runs from the conserved cysteine through the conserved F or W. Each record gives: D gene, J gene, clone size, V gene, CDR3 DNA, CDR3 protein. D genes are given only for firm matches. A clone size is listed for some rows: how often the clone was seen (once, few, many), or a class if it is expanded.

. TRBJ1-1 few TRBV4-1 TGCGCCAGCAGCCAATGGACTGAAGCTTTCTTT CASSQWTEAFF
TRBD2 TRBJ2-3 . TRBV4-2 TGTGCCAGCAGCCAGTGGACTAGCGGGGGGTTAGATACGCAGTATTTT CASSQWTSGGLDTQYF
. TRBJ2-7 . TRBV29-1 TGCAGCGTTGAAGATTTGATTGACCACGAGCAGTACTTC CSVEDLIDHEQYF
TRBD1 TRBJ1-6 . TRBV20-1 TGCAGTGCTAGAAGCCCGACAGGGGGCGTATATAATTCACCCCTCCACTTT CSARSPTGGVYNSPLHF
. TRBJ2-1 . TRBV14 TGTGCCAGCAGCCAAGATAAGGGGGGAGCCTACAATGAGCAGTTCTTC CASSQDKGGAYNEQFF
. TRBJ2-7 . TRBV9 TGTGCCAGCAGCAGCGGACTACCACCCTACGAGCAGTACTTC CASSSGLPPYEQYF
TRBD1 TRBJ2-7 few TRBV28 TGTGCCAGCAGTGCCCTCAGGGGGCCGTTGTACTTC CASSALRGPLYF
TRBD1 TRBJ2-5 . TRBV7-9 TGTGCCAGCAGCTCGGAATTTAGGGACAGGGAAGAGACCCAGTACTTC CASSSEFRDREETQYF
. TRBJ2-1 many TRBV28 TGTGCCAGCGGGCAGGTTAATGAGCAGTTCTTC CASGQVNEQFF
. TRBJ1-2 . TRBV4-1 TGCGCCAGCAGCCAAGAGCTCCCCCAAGGCCACACCTTC CASSQELPQGHTF
TRBD1 TRBJ2-3 . TRBV19 TGTGCCAGTACCGGGACAGATCCAGATACGCAGTATTTT CASTGTDPDTQYF
TRBD1 TRBJ1-2 . TRBV5-1 TGCGCCAGCAGCGTGGGGCCGGGACAGGGCCCCCACGGCTACACCTTC CASSVGPGQGPHGYTF
TRBD2 TRBJ2-7 few TRBV12-3/TRBV12-4 TGTGCCAGCAGTTCGGGACTACCTCTCGGCGAGCAGTACTTC CASSSGLPLGEQYF
. TRBJ2-3 . TRBV6-4 TGTGCCAGCAGTACGAATGGGGGAACAGATACGCAGTATTTT CASSTNGGTDTQYF